The clone carrying this T cell receptor (beta chain) was seen a few times. Its antigen is currently unknown. This sample was taken from a study of T cell responses to AZD1222 COVID-19 vaccine. Findings and caveats of the study: Scientists sampled the repertoires only once the peak T cell response had passed.

Repertoires were generated with immunoSEQ multiplex PCR, while TCRdb's copy carries only in-frame clones and drops some. This sample has 80,000 to 100,000 clones, with roughly nine tenths found just once. The length of the CDR3 is 14 residues. The TCR sequence derives from an adult who received the AZD1222 COVID-19 vaccine. Specimen: peripheral blood, collected 28 days after the second AZD1222 dose. This chain links TRBV21-1 with TRBJ1-1; TRBD1 was called by the table and not checked on the DNA. TRBV21-1 is assigned pseudogene status. CDR3 nucleotides: TGTGCCAGCAGCCGGGGCAGGGGCGGCACTGAAGCTTTCTTT. It codes for CASSRGRGGTEAFF.